The entry below describes one T cell receptor (beta chain). Antigen: not known. This specimen belongs to a study of graft-versus-host responses after intestinal transplantation. Overall study context: Anti-thymocyte globulin induction preceded three to four years of tacrolimus and steroid maintenance in all recipients.

Some clones are missing from TCRdb's copy, which holds only in-frame ones; the method was immunoSEQ multiplex PCR. The data show some 110,000 clones, roughly nine tenths seen once. The source was unstimulated CD4+ T cells sorted from spleen or lymph node cells, collected before transplant. This receptor was identified in a human donor who was the organ donor for an intestinal transplant.

The CDR3 DNA is TGCGCCAGCAGCTTCGGACAGGGGGCGAACGAGCAGTACTTC. Encoded protein: CASSFGQGANEQYF. The V gene is TRBV5-1, the J gene TRBJ2-7; 11 bases line up with TRBD1. CDR3 size: 14 residues. Germline V gives CDR1 SGHRS, CDR2 YFSETQ. Trimming at V came to 2 bases and at J to 5 bases, leaving 3 bases not matched to a gene.